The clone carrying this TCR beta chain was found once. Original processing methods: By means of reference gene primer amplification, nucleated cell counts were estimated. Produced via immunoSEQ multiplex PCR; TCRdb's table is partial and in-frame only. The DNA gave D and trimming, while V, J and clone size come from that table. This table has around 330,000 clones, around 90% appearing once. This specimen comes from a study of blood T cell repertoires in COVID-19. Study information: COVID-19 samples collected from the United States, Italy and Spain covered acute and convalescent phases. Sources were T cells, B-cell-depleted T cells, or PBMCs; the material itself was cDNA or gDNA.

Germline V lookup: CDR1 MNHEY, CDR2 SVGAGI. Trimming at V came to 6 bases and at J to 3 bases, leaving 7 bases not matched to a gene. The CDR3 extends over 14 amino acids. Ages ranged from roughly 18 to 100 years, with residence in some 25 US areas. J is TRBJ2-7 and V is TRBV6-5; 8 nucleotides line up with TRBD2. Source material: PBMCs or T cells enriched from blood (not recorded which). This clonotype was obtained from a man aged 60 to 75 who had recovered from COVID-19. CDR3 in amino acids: CASREGLEGYEQYF. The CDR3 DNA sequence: TGTGCCAGCAGAGAGGGACTAGAGGGCTACGAGCAGTACTTC.